This TCR beta chain is drawn from a study of cytomegalovirus exposure and HLA in healthy donors. Across the whole study: Early release data held 85 million or so unique TCRs from HLA-typed donors.

This clone was detected only a few times. PCR used 60 Vbeta primers and 13 Jbeta primers. Only in-frame clones appear in the TCRdb table, and some are missing; sequencing was by immunoSEQ multiplex PCR. The data show about 67,000 clones, around 67% seen once. V was shortened by 8 bases and J by 0 bases, with 4 bases between the two germline ends. Looked up from germline, CDR1 is SNHLY and CDR2 is FYNNEI. There are 12 residues in the CDR3. Material for sequencing was PBMCs. The source is a woman in her 30s in good health and CMV-seronegative. The V and J genes are TRBV2 and TRBJ1-4; D ambiguous. CDR3 nucleotides: TGTGCCAGCCGAGCAACTAATGAAAAACTGTTTTTT. Its translation: CASRATNEKLFF.